These T cell receptor beta chains were read from a single sample in a study of a mutant IDH1 vaccine in newly diagnosed glioma. The data were produced by immunoSEQ multiplex PCR, yet TCRdb's version contains in-frame clones alone and is incomplete. The sample includes about 94,000 clones, just under 90% of them seen just once. What these receptors recognize is not known. This material consisted of PBMCs, taken from a glioma patient whose treatment included an IDH1 peptide vaccine. The receptor set was obtained from a woman aged 50 to 60 with glioma. Both conserved end residues are part of each CDR3. The D gene is left open where the match is weak. Size values are once, few and many counts, or a class for expanded clones, and some rows have none.

clone_size: once
d_call: NA
v_call: TRBV25-1
j_call: TRBJ2-1
cdr3_nt: TGTGCCAGCCAACTTCACGGGGGAGAGGCCAATGAGCAGTTCTTC
cdr3_aa: CASQLHGGEANEQFF

clone_size: few
d_call: NA
v_call: TRBV30
j_call: TRBJ1-6
cdr3_nt: TGTGCCTGGAACCCGAGAGTCGGCTCCTATAATTCACCCCTCCACTTT
cdr3_aa: CAWNPRVGSYNSPLHF

clone_size: once
d_call: TRBD1
v_call: TRBV6-6
j_call: TRBJ1-5
cdr3_nt: TGTGCCAGCAGTCATACAGGGGGGGGCTTGCCCCAGCATTTT
cdr3_aa: CASSHTGGGLPQHF

clone_size: NA
d_call: NA
v_call: TRBV6-1
j_call: TRBJ2-7
cdr3_nt: TGTGCCAGCAGTGATAGGGGTTCAGGGCTAAACGAGCAGTACTTC
cdr3_aa: CASSDRGSGLNEQYF

clone_size: NA
d_call: NA
v_call: TRBV6-5
j_call: TRBJ1-1
cdr3_nt: TGTGCCAGCAGGACAACAGAGACCACTGAAGCTTTCTTT
cdr3_aa: CASRTTETTEAFF

clone_size: NA
d_call: NA
v_call: TRBV18
j_call: TRBJ2-3
cdr3_nt: TGTGCCAGCTCACCATCCATCGCGGGTGGGTCAGATACGCAGTATTTT
cdr3_aa: CASSPSIAGGSDTQYF

clone_size: NA
d_call: NA
v_call: TRBV11-2
j_call: TRBJ1-1
cdr3_nt: TGTGCCAGCAGCCGGAACACTGAAGCTTTCTTT
cdr3_aa: CASSRNTEAFF

clone_size: NA
d_call: TRBD2
v_call: TRBV13
j_call: TRBJ2-5
cdr3_nt: TGTGCCAGCAGCTCCGGGACTAGCGTTCAAGAGACCCAGTACTTC
cdr3_aa: CASSSGTSVQETQYF

clone_size: NA
d_call: TRBD2
v_call: TRBV5-1
j_call: TRBJ2-2
cdr3_nt: TGCGCCAGCAGCTTTAGCGGGAGCACGACCGGGGAGCTGTTTTTT
cdr3_aa: CASSFSGSTTGELFF

clone_size: NA
d_call: NA
v_call: TRBV11-2
j_call: TRBJ2-1
cdr3_nt: TGTGCCAGCAGGACCCTTCGGGGGCAGGAGCAGTTCTTC
cdr3_aa: CASRTLRGQEQFF

clone_size: NA
d_call: NA
v_call: TRBV5-1
j_call: TRBJ2-7
cdr3_nt: TGCGCCAGCAGCTTGGAGGTCAGGGGCAGGGAGCAGTACTTC
cdr3_aa: CASSLEVRGREQYF

clone_size: NA
d_call: TRBD2
v_call: TRBV5-1
j_call: TRBJ2-3
cdr3_nt: TGCGCCAGCAGCGGACGGACTAGCGGGATGGGAACAGATACGCAGTATTTT
cdr3_aa: CASSGRTSGMGTDTQYF

clone_size: few
d_call: TRBD1
v_call: TRBV6-6
j_call: TRBJ1-1
cdr3_nt: TGTGCCAGCAGCCCAAGCGACAGGGGGACGAACACTGAAGCTTTCTTT
cdr3_aa: CASSPSDRGTNTEAFF

clone_size: once
d_call: NA
v_call: TRBV19
j_call: TRBJ2-3
cdr3_nt: TGTGCCAGTAGTATCAGGGTGTCAGATACGCAGTATTTT
cdr3_aa: CASSIRVSDTQYF

clone_size: NA
d_call: NA
v_call: TRBV29-1
j_call: TRBJ1-2
cdr3_nt: TGCAGCGTTGTGTACAGGAGGGGTGGCTACACCTTC
cdr3_aa: CSVVYRRGGYTF

clone_size: NA
d_call: TRBD1
v_call: TRBV9
j_call: TRBJ1-4
cdr3_nt: TGTGCCAGCAGCCCACGCCTTGGGACAGGGCTGTTTCTGGCTAATGAAAAACTGTTTTTT
cdr3_aa: CASSPRLGTGLFLANEKLFF

clone_size: once
d_call: NA
v_call: TRBV29-1
j_call: TRBJ2-7
cdr3_nt: TGCAGCGTTGAAGAGCTAACAGGTTACGAGCAGTACTTC
cdr3_aa: CSVEELTGYEQYF

clone_size: NA
d_call: NA
v_call: TRBV7-6
j_call: TRBJ2-3
cdr3_nt: TGTGCCAGCAGCTTCTCGCGGGACATTTCAGATACGCAGTATTTT
cdr3_aa: CASSFSRDISDTQYF

clone_size: NA
d_call: NA
v_call: TRBV5-5
j_call: TRBJ1-2
cdr3_nt: TGTGCCAGCAGCTTGGATGGGGGGCGCCGGTATGGCTACACCTTC
cdr3_aa: CASSLDGGRRYGYTF

clone_size: NA
d_call: NA
v_call: TRBV29-1
j_call: TRBJ2-7
cdr3_nt: TGCAGCGTTCGGACTCTCTCCCTCGAGCAGTACTTC
cdr3_aa: CSVRTLSLEQYF

clone_size: few
d_call: NA
v_call: TRBV6-1
j_call: TRBJ2-5
cdr3_nt: TGTGCCAGCAGGAGGGAAGAGACCCAGTACTTC
cdr3_aa: CASRREETQYF

clone_size: NA
d_call: TRBD1
v_call: TRBV20-1
j_call: TRBJ2-1
cdr3_nt: TGCAGTGCTAGACAGGGGGATTGGCAGTTCTTC
cdr3_aa: CSARQGDWQFF